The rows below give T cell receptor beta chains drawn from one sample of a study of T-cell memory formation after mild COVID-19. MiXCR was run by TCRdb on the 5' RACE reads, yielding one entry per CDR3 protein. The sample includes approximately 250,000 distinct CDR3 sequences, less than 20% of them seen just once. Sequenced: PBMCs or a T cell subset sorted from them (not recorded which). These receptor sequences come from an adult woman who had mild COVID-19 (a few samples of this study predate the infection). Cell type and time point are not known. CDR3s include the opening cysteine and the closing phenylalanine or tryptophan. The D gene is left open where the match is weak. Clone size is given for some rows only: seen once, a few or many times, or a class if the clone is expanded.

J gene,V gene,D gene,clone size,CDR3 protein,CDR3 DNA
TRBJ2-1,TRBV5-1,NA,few,CASSLTSNSYNEQFF,TGCGCCAGCAGCTTAACTAGCAACTCCTACAATGAGCAGTTCTTC
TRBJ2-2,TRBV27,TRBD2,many,CASSPQAGGNGELFF,TGTGCCAGCAGCCCCCAAGCGGGGGGGAACGGGGAGCTGTTTTTT
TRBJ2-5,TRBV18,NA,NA,CASSPIRTEETQYF,TGTGCCAGCTCACCAATCCGGACAGAAGAGACCCAGTACTTC
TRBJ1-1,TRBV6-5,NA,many,CASSYRGGARNTEAFF,TGTGCCAGCAGTTACAGGGGAGGGGCAAGGAACACTGAAGCTTTCTTT
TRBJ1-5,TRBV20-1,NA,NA,CSARSAQYNQPQHF,TGCAGTGCTAGAAGCGCACAGTACAATCAGCCCCAGCATTTT
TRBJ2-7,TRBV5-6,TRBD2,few,CASSSGLARTYEQYF,TGTGCCAGCAGCTCCGGACTAGCCAGGACCTACGAGCAGTACTTC
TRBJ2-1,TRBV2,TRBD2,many,CASDLGLAGVGAYNEQFF,TGTGCCAGCGATCTGGGACTAGCGGGAGTCGGCGCCTACAATGAGCAGTTCTTC
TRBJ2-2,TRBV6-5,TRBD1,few,CASTYRDSNTGELFF,TGTGCCAGCACCTACCGGGACAGTAACACCGGGGAGCTGTTTTTT
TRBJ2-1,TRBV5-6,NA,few,CASTELGQSSYNEQFF,TGTGCCAGCACCGAGCTAGGGCAAAGCTCCTACAATGAGCAGTTCTTC
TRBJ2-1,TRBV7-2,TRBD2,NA,CASSPTSGSRGEQFF,TGTGCCAGCAGCCCGACTAGCGGGAGTAGAGGTGAGCAGTTCTTC
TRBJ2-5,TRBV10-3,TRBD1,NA,CAISESGRGRGETQYF,TGTGCCATCAGTGAGTCTGGCAGGGGGCGAGGAGAGACCCAGTACTTC
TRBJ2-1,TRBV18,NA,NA,CASSQVRGSNEQFF,TGTGCCAGCTCCCAGGTGAGGGGGAGCAATGAGCAGTTCTTC
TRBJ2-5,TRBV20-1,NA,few,CSAPKSGETQYF,TGCAGTGCTCCCAAGTCCGGGGAGACCCAGTACTTC
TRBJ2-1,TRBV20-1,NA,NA,CSARDGGPNEQFF,TGCAGTGCTAGAGATGGGGGGCCGAATGAGCAGTTCTTC
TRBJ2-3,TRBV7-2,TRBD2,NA,CASSSPGTSGGVTDTQYF,TGTGCCAGCAGCTCTCCCGGGACTAGCGGGGGGGTAACAGATACGCAGTATTTT
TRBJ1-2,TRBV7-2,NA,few,CASSLAGRGGLGYTF,TGTGCCAGCAGCTTAGCAGGCCGGGGCGGTCTCGGCTACACCTTC
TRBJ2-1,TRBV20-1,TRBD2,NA,CSASRLAGVYNEQFF,TGCAGTGCTAGCAGACTAGCGGGAGTGTACAATGAGCAGTTCTTC
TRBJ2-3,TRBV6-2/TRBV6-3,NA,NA,CASRAPRVFEEDTQYF,TGTGCCAGCAGAGCCCCCAGGGTATTCGAGGAAGATACGCAGTATTTT
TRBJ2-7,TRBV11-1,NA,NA,CASSYLEATFKQYF,TGTGCCAGCAGTTACTTGGAAGCTACGTTTAAGCAGTACTTC
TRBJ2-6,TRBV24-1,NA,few,CATSDPHISGANVLTF,TGTGCCACCAGTGACCCCCATATTTCTGGGGCCAACGTCCTGACTTTC
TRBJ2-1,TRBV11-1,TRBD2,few,CASTPGTSGKVYEQFF,TGTGCCAGCACCCCAGGGACTAGCGGGAAAGTCTATGAGCAGTTCTTC
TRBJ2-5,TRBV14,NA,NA,CASSQNWMETQYF,TGTGCCAGCAGCCAAAATTGGATGGAGACCCAGTACTTC
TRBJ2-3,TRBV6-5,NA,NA,CASSNGDTQYF,TGTGCCAGCAGCAACGGAGATACGCAGTATTTT
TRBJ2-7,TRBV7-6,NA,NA,CASSLARTDLGSEQYF,TGTGCCAGCAGCTTAGCACGGACTGACCTGGGCTCCGAGCAGTACTTC
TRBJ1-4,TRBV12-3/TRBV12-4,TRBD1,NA,CASRNTGEEKLFF,TGTGCCAGCAGGAATACAGGGGAGGAAAAACTGTTTTTT
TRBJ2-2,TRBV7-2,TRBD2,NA,CASSSPAGAGVGELFF,TGTGCCAGCAGCTCCCCAGCGGGAGCTGGGGTCGGGGAGCTGTTTTTT
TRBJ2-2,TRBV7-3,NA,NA,CASSLIGGPTNTGELFF,TGTGCCAGCAGCTTAATAGGGGGACCTACAAACACCGGGGAGCTGTTTTTT
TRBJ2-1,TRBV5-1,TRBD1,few,CASSQGQGRSYNEQFF,TGCGCCAGCAGCCAGGGACAGGGGAGATCCTACAATGAGCAGTTCTTC
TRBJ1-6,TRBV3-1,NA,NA,CASSQVQYNSPLHF,TGTGCCAGCAGCCAAGTGCAGTATAATTCACCCCTCCACTTT
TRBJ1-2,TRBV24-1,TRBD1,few,CATSDRDRDGYTF,TGTGCCACCAGTGATCGGGACAGGGATGGCTACACCTTC
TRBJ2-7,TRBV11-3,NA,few,CASSSGLFSYEQYF,TGTGCCAGCAGCTCGGGACTTTTTTCCTACGAGCAGTACTTC
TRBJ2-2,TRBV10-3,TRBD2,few,CAISSSWGLAGNANTGELFF,TGTGCCATCAGCTCCTCATGGGGACTAGCGGGGAACGCGAACACCGGGGAGCTGTTTTTT
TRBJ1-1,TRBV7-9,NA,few,CASSRRGISDTEAFF,TGTGCCAGCAGCCGCAGGGGAATAAGTGACACTGAAGCTTTCTTT
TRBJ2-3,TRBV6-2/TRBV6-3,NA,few,CASRDTGTSTDTQYF,TGTGCCAGCAGGGACACCGGGACTAGCACAGATACGCAGTATTTT
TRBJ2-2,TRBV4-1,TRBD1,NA,CASSRYETGLDTGELFF,TGCGCCAGCAGCCGATACGAGACAGGGTTGGACACCGGGGAGCTGTTTTTT
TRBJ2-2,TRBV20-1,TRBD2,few,CSATRTSGRVSTGELFF,TGCAGTGCGACCCGGACTAGCGGGAGGGTTAGCACCGGGGAGCTGTTTTTT
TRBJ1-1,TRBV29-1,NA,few,CSVEDPGRMNTEAFF,TGCAGCGTTGAAGATCCTGGACGGATGAACACTGAAGCTTTCTTT
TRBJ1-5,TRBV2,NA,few,CAGGQGKQPQHF,TGTGCCGGTGGGCAGGGGAAGCAGCCCCAGCATTTT